What follows are 17 T cell receptor beta chains derived from one specimen sequenced in a study of blood T cell repertoires in COVID-19. This table comes from immunoSEQ multiplex PCR, and its TCRdb copy is limited to in-frame clones, with some not included. This table has a few hundred thousand clones, around 86% appearing once. Sequences were obtained from PBMCs or T cells enriched from blood (not recorded which). Receptors were obtained from a man aged 25 to 40 in a cohort exposed to, infected with or recovered from COVID-19 (not recorded which).

The chain recombines TRBV2 with TRBJ1-3; D remains ambiguous. Between the trimmed V and J ends, which lost 3 bases and 0 bases, there was a span of 9 bases. This CDR3 has 15 residues. Germline CDR1 reads SNHLY; CDR2 reads FYNNEI. The CDR3 sequence: CASSDSGISGNTIYF. CDR3 in DNA: TGTGCCAGCAGTGATTCGGGGATCTCTGGAAACACCATATATTTT.

This sequence joins TRBV4-2 and TRBJ2-1; maybe TRBD1 (7 bases). V lost 4 bases and J lost 2, with 15 bases in between. This CDR3 region has 16 residues. Germline CDR1 is LGHNA and CDR2 is YNFKEQ. The CDR3 loop reads CASSRNRGGTYNEQFF. CDR3 coding DNA: TGTGCCAGCAGCCGGAACAGGGGCGGGACCTACAATGAGCAGTTCTTC.

The chain links TRBV2 to TRBJ2-7; TRBD1 matches at 7 bases. Germline assignment: CDR1 SNHLY and CDR2 FYNNEI. After removal of 2 bases from V and 0 bases from J, the junction contained 10 bases not matched to a gene. This CDR3 comprises 17 residues. The CDR3 sequence is CASSESVVDRNSYEQYF. For the CDR3, the DNA is TGTGCCAGCAGTGAATCTGTAGTGGACAGGAACTCCTACGAGCAGTACTTC.

This rearrangement joins TRBV12-5 to TRBJ2-5, with D maybe TRBD2 (7 bases). The V end lost 1 base, the J end lost 1 base, and 13 bases lay between the germline ends. CDR1 is LGHNT, CDR2 FRNRAP, per germline. The CDR3 length is 16 residues. CDR3 in amino acids: CASGLGGGEPQETQYF. CDR3 bases: TGTGCTAGTGGTTTGGGGGGGGGCGAACCCCAAGAGACCCAGTACTTC.

This rearrangement joins TRBV23-1 to TRBJ1-4; 8 bases align to TRBD1. TRBV23-1 is designated an ORF whose function remains uncertain. After removal of 3 bases from V and 1 base from J, the junction contained 4 bases not matched to a gene. This CDR3 spans 16 amino acids. DNA for the CDR3: TGCGCCAGCAGTCATTCTGACAGGGGAACTAATGAAAAACTGTTTTTT. Translated: CASSHSDRGTNEKLFF.

The chain couples TRBV28 to TRBJ1-1; the D gene is possibly TRBD1 (5 bases). From germline, CDR1 is MDHEN and CDR2 SYDVKM. Trimming stripped 3 bases from V and 0 bases from J, with 8 bases between. The CDR3 spans 14 residues. Here the CDR3 reads CASSFQGLNTEAFF. The CDR3 nucleotides are TGTGCCAGCAGTTTCCAGGGATTGAACACTGAAGCTTTCTTT.

This CDR3 reads CASSISGTGAYEQYF. The CDR3 coding sequence is TGTGCCAGCAGCATATCAGGGACAGGGGCCTACGAGCAGTACTTC. The V and J genes are TRBV28 and TRBJ2-7; 10 bases match TRBD1. The CDR3 has 15 residues. The junction had 7 bases not matched to a gene; V was cut back by 6 bases and J by 2 bases. The germline gives CDR1 MDHEN, CDR2 SYDVKM.

The chain couples TRBV28 to TRBJ1-4; D is perhaps TRBD1 (5 bases). The CDR3 sequence is 13 residues long. Germline CDR1 and CDR2: MDHEN and SYDVKM. V lost 3 bases to trimming and J lost 8 bases, with 10 bases between them. CDR3 DNA sequence: TGTGCCAGCAGTTTTCGGCAGGGCGAAAAACTGTTTTTT. It is translated as CASSFRQGEKLFF.

As for this clone: One end of the junction does not line up with germline, which may come from a read error. V is TRBV7-2 and J is TRBJ2-1, with TRBD2 identical over 10 bases. Germline V gene lookup returns CDR1 SGHTA and CDR2 FQGNSA. The CDR3 loop spans 19 amino acids. This CDR3 is CASRLESSGSWSSYNEQFF. The CDR3 DNA reads as TGTGCCAGCAGATTAGAATCTAGCGGGAGTTGGAGCTCCTACAATGAGCAGTTCTTC.

The V call is TRBV12-2, the J call TRBJ1-4; the listed D gene, TRBD1, was not tested against the DNA. TRBV12-2 is deemed a pseudogene. This CDR3 contains 20 residues. The CDR3 reads CASRYAKTPETAPLGEKLFF. The CDR3 DNA reads TGTGCAAGTCGCTACGCAAAGACACCAGAGACAGCTCCCTTGGGGGAAAAACTGTTTTTT.

The chain joins TRBV9 to TRBJ2-7; TRBD1 matches 10 bases. V shed 3 bases, J shed 1 base, and the junction held 7 bases outside the gene matches. From germline, CDR1 is SGDLS and CDR2 YYNGEE. The CDR3 has 16 residues. The CDR3 protein is CASSGNRDRGSYEQYF. The CDR3 bases are TGTGCCAGCAGCGGTAACCGGGACAGGGGATCCTACGAGCAGTACTTC.

This chain connects TRBV27 to TRBJ2-7, with a weak D call TRBD2 (6 bases). The V end lost 4 bases, the J end lost 2 bases, and 12 bases lay between the germline ends. The CDR3 consists of 14 residues. CDR1 and CDR2 from the germline V gene are MNHEY and SMNVEV (reference sequence). CDR3 region: CASSSLSGPYEQYF. The CDR3 nucleotides are TGTGCCAGCAGTTCCCTAAGCGGGCCCTACGAGCAGTACTTC.

This clone was detected only a few times. This chain connects TRBV12-3 or TRBV12-4 to TRBJ1-1; a possible D gene is TRBD1 (5 bases). The CDR3 extends over 13 amino acids. V was clipped by 3 bases and J by 4 bases, with 9 bases between them. The CDR3, as DNA: TGTGCCAGCAGTTTCCAGGGCTCCACTGAAGCTTTCTTT. Its protein product is CASSFQGSTEAFF.

The chain recombines TRBV4-1 with TRBJ2-4; tentatively, D is TRBD1 (6 bases). Trimming removed 0 bases from V and 7 bases from J, with 13 bases in between. The CDR3 totals 15 residues. CDR1 MGHRA and CDR2 YSYEKL come from the germline V gene. CDR3 in amino acids: CASSQEPGDGNIQYF. In DNA form, the CDR3 reads TGCGCCAGCAGCCAAGAGCCAGGGGACGGGAACATTCAGTACTTC.

V and J are TRBV3-1 (or the pseudogene TRBV3-2) and TRBJ1-2; D unclear. Trimming stripped 4 bases from V and 2 bases from J, with 14 bases between. This CDR3 comprises 15 residues. CDR1 LGHDT and CDR2 YNNKEL come from the germline V gene (reference sequence). In DNA form, the CDR3 reads TGTGCCAGCAGCCGAACAGTAATCGGCAACTATGGCTACACCTTC. Its protein is CASSRTVIGNYGYTF.

This rearrangement joins TRBV7-2 to TRBJ2-7; TRBD2 agrees at 11 bases. The germline CDR1 and CDR2 sequences are SGHTA and FQGNSA. V trimming: 8 bases; J trimming: 12 bases; junction bases outside the gene matches: 12. The CDR3 loop spans 13 amino acids. Here the CDR3 reads CASGATSGSLSYF. The CDR3 DNA follows: TGTGCCAGCGGAGCTACTAGCGGGAGTTTGTCGTACTTC.

This clone was counted once. This CDR3 reads CASSSVANSNQPQHF. The DNA for the CDR3 is TGTGCCAGCAGCTCGGTCGCCAATAGCAATCAGCCCCAGCATTTT. V and J are TRBV5-5 and TRBJ1-5; unclear D gene. From germline, CDR1 is SGHKS and CDR2 YYEKEE (reference sequence). Trimming cost V 3 bases and J 0 bases, with 10 bases left between them. This CDR3 spans 15 amino acids.